The 2 T cell receptor beta chains below were found in one sample sequenced in a study of graft-versus-host responses after intestinal transplantation listed by TCRdb under 2021. The method behind the library was the immunoSEQ multiplex PCR assay. TCRdb's version of the immuneACCESS table is confined to in-frame rearrangements and falls short of the full clone set. An unresolved V gene accounts for under half of the shortfall where checked; the remainder is of unknown origin. In this sample the table shows 77,000 or so clones, about 90% of which occur a single time. The ten largest make up roughly 0.72% of the sample. Sample: PBMCs, taken 98 days after intestinal transplantation. The receptors derive from a human patient who received an intestinal transplant, so some T cells may come from the graft donor.

V gene TRBV6-5 combines with J gene TRBJ2-2; no clear D gene. Per germline, CDR1 MNHEY and CDR2 SVGAGI. The CDR3 is 12 amino acids. V shed 3 bases and J shed 5 bases, with 4 bases lying between them. CDR3 sequence reads: CASSYMTGELFF. DNA of the CDR3: TGTGCCAGCAGTTATATGACCGGGGAGCTGTTTTTT.

V gene TRBV10-1 combines with J gene TRBJ2-1; 14 bases are a match to TRBD2. CDR3 length: 15 residues. Germline loops: CDR1 WNHNN, CDR2 SYGVQD (reference sequence). V shed 5 bases and J 10 bases; nucleotides not matched to a gene: 7. The CDR3 coding sequence is TGCGCCAGCAGTCCGACTAGCGGGAGGGCGTGGGAGCAGTTCTTC. Translated, it gives CASSPTSGRAWEQFF.